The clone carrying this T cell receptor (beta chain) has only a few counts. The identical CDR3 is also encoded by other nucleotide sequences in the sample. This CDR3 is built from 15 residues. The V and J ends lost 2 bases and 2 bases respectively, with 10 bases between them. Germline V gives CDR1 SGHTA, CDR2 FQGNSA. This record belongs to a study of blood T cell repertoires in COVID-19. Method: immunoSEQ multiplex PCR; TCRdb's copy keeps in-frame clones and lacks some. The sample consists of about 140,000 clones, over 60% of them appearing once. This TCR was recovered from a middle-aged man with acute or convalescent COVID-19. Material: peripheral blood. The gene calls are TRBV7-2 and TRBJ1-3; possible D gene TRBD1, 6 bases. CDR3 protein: CASSLKPGAGNTIYF. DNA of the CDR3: TGTGCCAGCAGCTTAAAACCAGGGGCTGGAAACACCATATATTTT.